These 19 T cell receptor beta chains originate from one sample sequenced in a study of beta chain features in type 1 diabetes. Study results and caveats: TCRB CDR3s were moderately but significantly shorter in Type 1 diabetes patients in all four CD4+ subsets.

The antigens for these receptors are not known. Expressed TCRB transcripts were sequenced, since all the RNA that had been isolated was reverse transcribed. The protocol was immunoSEQ multiplex PCR, while the TCRdb copy is restricted to in-frame clones and leaves out a portion. The sample holds 500,000 to 650,000 clones; around 11% are singletons and the top ten take over 0.1%. Material for sequencing was naive CD4+ T cells from blood. All receptors come from a man aged 25-40 years with type 1 diabetes.

The J gene is TRBJ2-7, the V gene TRBV5-1; TRBD1 might be the D (6 bases). This CDR3 has 13 amino acids. Germline assignment: CDR1 SGHRS and CDR2 YFSETQ. Trimming stripped 5 bases from V and 7 bases from J, with 16 bases between. CDR3 residues: CASREQGKGEQYF. The DNA of the CDR3 is TGCGCCAGCAGGGAACAGGGCAAAGGGGAGCAGTACTTC.

V gene TRBV20-1 combines with J gene TRBJ2-5; no clear D gene. Looked up from germline, CDR1 is DFQATT and CDR2 is SNEGSKA (reference sequence). V was clipped by 5 bases and J by 0 bases, with 1 base between them. The CDR3 totals 10 residues. The DNA for the CDR3 is TGCAGTGCTGACCAAGAGACCCAGTACTTC. This codes for CSADQETQYF.

The chain combines TRBV6-6 with TRBJ1-5; D ambiguous. The CDR3 covers 12 residues. The germline gives CDR1 MNHNY, CDR2 SVGAGI (reference sequence). The V end was cut by 8 bases, the J end by 1 base, with 6 bases between. CDR3 sequence (DNA): TGTGCCAGCCGCCGGAGCAATCAGCCCCAGCATTTT. Translated: CASRRSNQPQHF.

This chain's CDR3 is CSVDWTGTYGYTF. CDR3 nucleotides: TGCAGCGTTGATTGGACTGGCACCTATGGCTACACCTTC. This chain uses TRBV29-1 with TRBJ1-2; D is undetermined. V was pared by 3 bases and J by 4 bases, with 12 bases between. The germline V gene has CDR1 SQVTM and CDR2 ANQGSEA. The CDR3 contains 13 residues.

As to this clone: Other DNA sequences from this sample encode an identical CDR3 as well. The chain combines TRBV5-1 with TRBJ2-3; TRBD1 aligns across 8 bases. Germline V CDR1 and CDR2: SGHRS, YFSETQ. CDR3 size: 14 residues. V trimming: 4 bases; J trimming: 5 bases; junction bases outside the gene matches: 6. In DNA form, the CDR3 reads TGCGCCAGCAGCCTAGACAGGGGTCTAGATACGCAGTATTTT. Translated: CASSLDRGLDTQYF.

This sequence joins TRBV9 and TRBJ2-3, with D perhaps given as TRBD1 or TRBD2 (6 bases each). This CDR3 is built from 13 residues. CDR1 and CDR2 from the germline V gene are SGDLS and YYNGEE. Trimming stripped 2 bases from V and 6 bases from J, with 10 bases between. This CDR3 is CASSVEGVDTQYF. CDR3 nucleotides: TGTGCCAGCAGCGTGGAGGGGGTGGATACGCAGTATTTT.

CDR3 DNA: TGCGCCAGCAGCTCTCAGACAGGGGGCCATGAAAAACTGTTTTTT. Residues: CASSSQTGGHEKLFF. The chain uses TRBV4-3 and TRBJ1-4; 10 positions agree with TRBD1. The J segment lost 6 bases and the V segment lost 5 bases, leaving 6 bases of the junction unmatched. Per the germline V gene, CDR1 is LGHNA and CDR2 is YSLEER. This CDR3 has 15 residues.

In its sample, this clone was seen a few times. The gene calls are TRBV13 and TRBJ2-2; weak D call: TRBD2 (6 bases). CDR1 is PRHDT, CDR2 FYEKMQ, per germline (reference sequence). Trimming cost V 5 bases and J 3 bases, with 13 bases left between them. The CDR3 totals 15 residues. The CDR3, as DNA: TGTGCCAGCAGCCCCCGCGGAGGGGACACCGGGGAGCTGTTTTTT. This translates into CASSPRGGDTGELFF.

This clone was counted a few times. The chain recombines TRBV18 with TRBJ2-3; TRBD1 might be the D (5 bases). V was cut by 3 bases and J by 6 bases, with 10 bases left in between. CDR1 and CDR2 (germline): KGHSH, LQKENI. The CDR3 contains 13 residues. CDR3 region: CASSPLRADTQYF. The CDR3 nucleotides are TGTGCCAGCTCACCTCTCAGGGCTGATACGCAGTATTTT.

The CDR3 region has the DNA TGCGCCAGCAGCTTGAGGGAGGAGTCACCCCTCCACTTT. The encoded protein is CASSLREESPLHF. V and J are TRBV5-1 and TRBJ1-6; unclear D gene. Trimming removed 1 base from V and 10 bases from J, with 9 bases in between. CDR3 length: 13 residues. From germline, CDR1 is SGHRS and CDR2 YFSETQ.

This clone was observed a handful of times. The chain recombines TRBV5-8 with TRBJ2-5; tentative D call: TRBD1 (5 bases). V was cut by 5 bases and J by 0 bases, with 8 bases left in between. CDR1 and CDR2 (germline): SGHTS, YDEGEE. This CDR3 region has 13 residues. The CDR3 DNA is TGTGCCAGCAGGAAGACAGACCAAGAGACCCAGTACTTC. Encoded protein: CASRKTDQETQYF.

The chain has TRBV11-3 and TRBJ2-3, with D perhaps TRBD1 (6 bases). Germline CDR1 reads SGHNT; CDR2 reads YENEEA. Deletions cut 3 bases from V and 3 bases from J, with 16 bases between. The CDR3 has 16 amino acids. In nucleotides, the CDR3 is TGTGCCAGCAGCTTTGAAGTGGGGGCCCGAACAGATACGCAGTATTTT. The encoded protein is CASSFEVGARTDTQYF. The full variable domain, in which reference TRBV11-3 and TRBJ2-3 provide the parts outside the CDR3, is EAGVVQSPRYKIIEKKQPVAFWCNPISGHNTLYWYLQNLGQGPELLIRYENEEAVDDSQLPKDRFSAERLKGVDSTLKIQPAELGDSAVYLCASSFEVGARTDTQYFGPGTRLTVL.

About this clone itself: Other nucleotide sequences in the sample specify the same CDR3. The chain joins TRBV30 to TRBJ1-5, with 7 positions matching TRBD1. This CDR3 comprises 13 residues. J gave up 5 bases and V 3 bases, and 4 bases lay outside the gene matches. Germline V gives CDR1 GTSNPN, CDR2 SVGIG (reference sequence). The CDR3 here is CAWSRQGDQPQHF. In nucleotides, the CDR3 is TGTGCCTGGAGCAGACAGGGCGATCAGCCCCAGCATTTT.

This clone was counted between two and nine times. Different DNA sequences within this sample yield the same CDR3. V usage is TRBV5-1 and J usage is TRBJ2-7; tentative D call: TRBD1 (6 bases). V gave up 0 bases and J gave up 5 bases, with 9 bases separating them. This CDR3 region has 13 residues. CDR1 is SGHRS and CDR2 is YFSETQ in the germline V gene. The CDR3 here is CASSLGQGNEQYF. DNA of the CDR3: TGCGCCAGCAGCTTGGGGCAGGGGAACGAGCAGTACTTC.

The chain recombines TRBV30 with TRBJ2-1; TRBD1 might be the D (6 bases). V lost 3 bases and J 4 bases, leaving 13 bases between the germline ends. This CDR3 contains 14 residues. CDR1 GTSNPN and CDR2 SVGIG come from the germline V gene (reference sequence). The CDR3 sequence: CAWRSGTLYNEQFF. CDR3 in DNA: TGTGCCTGGAGATCCGGGACATTATACAATGAGCAGTTCTTC.

This clone was counted between two and nine times. V is TRBV7-9 and J is TRBJ1-5, with D perhaps TRBD1 (5 bases). Germline V lookup: CDR1 SEHNR, CDR2 FQNEAQ (reference sequence). V was pared by 3 bases and J by 5 bases, with 8 bases between. The length of the CDR3 is 13 residues. The CDR3 here is CASSLLGDQPQHF. In nucleotides, the CDR3 is TGTGCCAGCAGCTTGTTAGGGGATCAGCCCCAGCATTTT.

Note on this clone: Germline is not matched at one junction end, which may reflect a read error. V usage is TRBV5-1 and J usage is TRBJ2-5; 7 positions agree with TRBD2. The CDR3 runs 15 residues. Germline V gives CDR1 SGHRS, CDR2 YFSETQ. CDR3 sequence: CASSWGGTYQETQYF. The CDR3 nucleotides read TGCGCCAGCAGCTGGGGAGGGACTTACCAGGAGACCCAGTACTTC.

This chain links TRBV28 with TRBJ2-3, with 13 positions matching TRBD2. The CDR3 is made up of 19 amino acids. J lost 4 bases, V lost 8 bases, and 18 bases had no gene match. Germline V gene data show CDR1 as MDHEN and CDR2 as SYDVKM. CDR3 amino acids: CASDIVGTGTSGVADTQYF. The CDR3 DNA reads as TGTGCCAGCGACATTGTCGGAACCGGGACTAGCGGGGTTGCAGATACGCAGTATTTT.

In its sample, this clone was seen a few times. The chain carries TRBV2 and TRBJ2-5, with D hard to call. The CDR3 is 14 amino acids. Germline loops: CDR1 SNHLY, CDR2 FYNNEI. V was trimmed by 0 bases and J by 5 bases, leaving 10 bases between them. CDR3 sequence: CASSEAAGDETQYF. The CDR3 coding sequence is TGTGCCAGCAGTGAAGCGGCAGGCGACGAGACCCAGTACTTC.